The 16 T cell receptor beta chains presented below share a single source sample, sequenced in a study of identifying expanded T cells in peripheral blood. Method: immunoSEQ multiplex PCR; TCRdb's copy keeps in-frame clones and lacks some. The sample shows tens of thousands of clones, 88% of them seen only once. The specimen sequenced was blood. All receptors come from a person aged 18 to 75 in good health.

This clone occurred a few times. The rearrangement links TRBV6-1 to TRBJ2-7; 9 bases line up with TRBD1. V lost 7 bases, J lost 0 bases, and 7 bases stayed unmatched. This CDR3 comprises 15 residues. Germline CDR1 MNHNS, CDR2 SASEGT. CDR3 protein: CASNIDRGSSYEQYF. The CDR3 nucleotides are TGTGCCAGCAATATAGACAGGGGGTCCTCCTACGAGCAGTACTTC.

This sequence joins TRBV18 and TRBJ1-1; D is ambiguous. The CDR3 is made up of 16 amino acids. CDR1 and CDR2 from the germline V gene are KGHSH and LQKENI. V was cut by 8 bases and J by 0 bases, with 19 bases left in between. The CDR3 bases are TGTGCCAGCGTCACCAGCGGCAGTGGGGTGAACACTGAAGCTTTCTTT. This sequence encodes CASVTSGSGVNTEAFF.

The rearrangement joins TRBV14 to TRBJ1-2, with 7 bases lining up with TRBD1. The J segment lost 7 bases and the V segment lost 1 base, leaving 9 bases of the junction unmatched. The CDR3 consists of 15 residues. Per the germline V gene, CDR1 is SGHDN and CDR2 is FVKESK. CDR3 loop: CASSQGDGQAVGYTF. The CDR3 DNA is TGTGCCAGCAGCCAAGGAGACGGACAGGCGGTTGGCTACACCTTC.

This clone was counted a single time. The J gene is TRBJ2-7, the V gene TRBV7-8; D is perhaps TRBD1 (6 bases). The CDR3 has 16 residues. The V end was cut by 2 bases, the J end by 2 bases, with 16 bases between. CDR1 is SGHVS, CDR2 FQNEAQ, per germline. The CDR3 loop reads CASSLYPRGRTYEQYF. In nucleotides, the CDR3 is TGTGCCAGCAGCTTATATCCCAGGGGCCGCACCTACGAGCAGTACTTC. Full variable domain (missing parts from reference TRBV7-8 and TRBJ2-7): GAGVSQSPRYKVAKRGQDVALRCDPISGHVSLFWYQQALGQGPEFLTYFQNEAQLDKSGLPSDRFFAERPEGSVSTLKIQRTQQEDSAVYLCASSLYPRGRTYEQYFGPGTRLTVT.

The CDR3: CASRATGGNYGYTF. CDR3 sequence (DNA): TGTGCCAGCAGAGCGACAGGGGGAAACTATGGCTACACCTTC. The V call is TRBV6-1, the J call TRBJ1-2; 9 bases align to TRBD1. CDR1 and CDR2 (germline): MNHNS, SASEGT. J lost 2 bases, V lost 6 bases, and 4 bases had no gene match. The length of the CDR3 is 14 residues.

This chain joins TRBV4-2 and TRBJ1-1, with 9 bases fitting TRBD1. This CDR3 is built from 16 residues. Germline assignment: CDR1 LGHNA and CDR2 YNFKEQ. The V segment lost 1 base and the J segment 4 bases; nucleotides outside the gene matches: 7. The CDR3 region has the DNA TGTGCCAGCAGCCAAGTGGGACAGGGAGATGGCACTGAAGCTTTCTTT. As protein: CASSQVGQGDGTEAFF.

This clone was counted only a few times. The chain links TRBV6-5 to TRBJ1-6; D is uncertain. The ends were cut back, 0 bases at V and 10 bases at J, with 16 bases in the middle. The CDR3 sequence is 16 residues long. Per the germline V gene, CDR1 is MNHEY and CDR2 is SVGAGI. As DNA, the CDR3 is TGTGCCAGCAGTTACTCGAGTCTATGGGTAAACTCACCCCTCCACTTT. Encoded protein: CASSYSSLWVNSPLHF.

The chain has TRBV13 and TRBJ1-1; 9 bases are a match to TRBD1. CDR3 size: 15 residues. Germline CDR1 PRHDT, CDR2 FYEKMQ (reference sequence). V dropped 0 bases and J dropped 5; count of bases not matched to a gene: 4. The CDR3 coding sequence is TGTGCCAGCAGCTTAGGAGGGACAGGGTTGACTGAAGCTTTCTTT. Translating it yields CASSLGGTGLTEAFF.

This clone was recorded a few times. The rearrangement uses TRBV29-1 and TRBJ2-1; 8 bases fit TRBD2. This CDR3 has 14 amino acids. V lost 5 bases to trimming and J lost 6 bases; unmatched junction nucleotides: 9. Germline lookup yields CDR1 SQVTM and CDR2 ANQGSEA. DNA for the CDR3: TGCAGCGTTAACGGGGGGGGGAATTTCAATGAGCAGTTCTTC. Translating it yields CSVNGGGNFNEQFF.

The table lists this clone with a count of one. The chain employs TRBV10-3 and TRBJ2-3; D call uncertain. V gave up 4 bases and J gave up 2 bases, with 10 bases separating them. The CDR3 covers 14 residues. Germline V CDR1 and CDR2: ENHRY, SYGVKD. The CDR3 is CAISVDGYTDTQYF. CDR3 coding DNA: TGTGCCATCAGTGTGGACGGCTACACAGATACGCAGTATTTT.

This clone was counted once. This chain links TRBV15 with TRBJ1-3, with TRBD1 matching over 7 bases. The CDR3 extends over 17 amino acids. CDR1 and CDR2 from the germline V gene are LNHNV and YYDKDF (reference sequence). V shed 0 bases, J shed 3 bases, and the junction held 8 bases outside the gene matches. DNA for the CDR3: TGTGCCACCAGCAGAGATATACAGGGGCTTGATGGAAACACCATATATTTT. The encoded protein is CATSRDIQGLDGNTIYF.

The chain is built from TRBV13 and TRBJ1-5; D unresolved. The CDR3 contains 13 residues. Germline CDR1 and CDR2: PRHDT and FYEKMQ (reference sequence). V was cut by 3 bases and J by 1 base, with 4 bases left in between. The CDR3 region is CASSLTSNQPQHF. The CDR3 bases are TGTGCCAGCAGCTTGACCAGCAATCAGCCCCAGCATTTT. Supplemented by reference TRBV13 and TRBJ1-5, the full variable domain reads AAGVIQSPRHLIKEKRETATLKCYPIPRHDTVYWYQQGPGQDPQFLISFYEKMQSDKGSIPDRFSAQQFSDYHSELNMSSLELGDSALYFCASSLTSNQPQHFGDGTRLSIL.

The chain combines TRBV7-9 with TRBJ1-3, with TRBD1 matching over 9 bases. The CDR3 contains 16 residues. CDR1 is SEHNR and CDR2 is FQNEAQ in the germline V gene (reference sequence). V dropped 5 bases and J dropped 4; count of bases not matched to a gene: 9. The CDR3 loop reads CASSVQQGAGGNTIYF. In DNA form, the CDR3 reads TGTGCCAGCAGCGTACAACAGGGGGCAGGAGGAAACACCATATATTTT.

This clone has just a few counts. The chain recombines TRBV7-9 with TRBJ1-1, with D maybe TRBD1 (6 bases). Trimming pared 5 bases from V and 6 bases from J, leaving 10 bases between. The CDR3 has 12 amino acids. CDR1 and CDR2 from the germline V gene are SEHNR and FQNEAQ (reference sequence). CDR3 amino acids: CASSARGPEAFF. CDR3 in DNA: TGTGCCAGCAGCGCCAGGGGTCCTGAAGCTTTCTTT.

The chain employs TRBV5-1 and TRBJ2-7; D remains unclear. Germline CDR1 and CDR2: SGHRS and YFSETQ. V was clipped by 0 bases and J by 5 bases, with 12 bases between them. There are 14 residues in the CDR3. The CDR3 nucleotides read TGCGCCAGCAGCTTGGCACCACCAAACCACGAGCAGTACTTC. Translating gives CASSLAPPNHEQYF. The variable domain in full, completed from reference TRBV5-1 and TRBJ2-7, reads KAGVTQTPRYLIKTRGQQVTLSCSPISGHRSVSWYQQTPGQGLQFLFEYFSETQRNKGNFPGRFSGRQFSNSRSEMNVSTLELGDSALYLCASSLAPPNHEQYFGPGTRLTVT.

The CDR3 here is CASSLPGQGARNEQFF. The CDR3 region has the DNA TGTGCCAGCAGTTTACCCGGACAGGGGGCGCGGAATGAGCAGTTCTTC. The chain employs TRBV27 and TRBJ2-1; TRBD1 matches at 11 bases. V dropped 2 bases and J dropped 7; count of bases not matched to a gene: 7. The CDR3 consists of 16 residues. Germline lookup yields CDR1 MNHEY and CDR2 SMNVEV (reference sequence).